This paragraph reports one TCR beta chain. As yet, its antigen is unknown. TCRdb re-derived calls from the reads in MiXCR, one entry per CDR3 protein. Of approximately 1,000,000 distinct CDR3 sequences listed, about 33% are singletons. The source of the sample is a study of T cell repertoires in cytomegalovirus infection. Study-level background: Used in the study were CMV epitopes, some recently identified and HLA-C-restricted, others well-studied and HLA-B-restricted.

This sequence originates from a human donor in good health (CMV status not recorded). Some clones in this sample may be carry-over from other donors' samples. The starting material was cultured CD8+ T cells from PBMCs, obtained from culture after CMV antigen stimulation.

The CDR3 DNA reads TGTGCCAGCAGCCACCGCCGGACAGGAGCCACAGATACGCAGTATTTT. This gives the protein CASSHRRTGATDTQYF. The V and J genes are TRBV5-8 and TRBJ2-3, with TRBD1 identical over 7 bases. Germline CDR1 and CDR2: SGHTS and YDEGEE. The CDR3 contains 16 residues. With 4 bases clipped from V and 2 bases from J, the junction kept 10 bases outside the gene matches.